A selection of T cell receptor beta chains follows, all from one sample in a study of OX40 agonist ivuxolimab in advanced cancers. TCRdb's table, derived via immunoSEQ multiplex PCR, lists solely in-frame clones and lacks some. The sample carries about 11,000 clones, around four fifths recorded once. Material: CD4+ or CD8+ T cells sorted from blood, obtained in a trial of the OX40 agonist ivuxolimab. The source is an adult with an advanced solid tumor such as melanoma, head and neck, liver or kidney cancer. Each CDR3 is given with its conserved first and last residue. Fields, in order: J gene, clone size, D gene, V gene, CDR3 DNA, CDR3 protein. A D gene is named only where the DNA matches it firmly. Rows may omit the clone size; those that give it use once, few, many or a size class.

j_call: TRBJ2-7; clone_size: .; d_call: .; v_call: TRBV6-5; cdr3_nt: TGTGCCAGCAGTCCCGGACTCAGCTACGAGCAGTACTTC; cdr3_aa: CASSPGLSYEQYF
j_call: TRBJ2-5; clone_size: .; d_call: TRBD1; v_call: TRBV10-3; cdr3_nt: TGTGCCATCAGAGAAGGGACAGCTGCAGAGACCCAGTACTTC; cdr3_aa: CAIREGTAAETQYF
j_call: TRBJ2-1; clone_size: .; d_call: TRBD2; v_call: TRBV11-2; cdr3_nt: TGTGCCAGCAGCCTAACCGGACTAGCGATCTACAATGAGCAGTTCTTC; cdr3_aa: CASSLTGLAIYNEQFF
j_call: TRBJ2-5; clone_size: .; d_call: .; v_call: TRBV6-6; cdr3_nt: TGTGCCAGCAGTTACGTGATACAAGAGACCCAGTACTTC; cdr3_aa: CASSYVIQETQYF
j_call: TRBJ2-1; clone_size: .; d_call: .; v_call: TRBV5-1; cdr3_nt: TGCGCCAGCAGCTTGGCCTGGGATGAGCAGTTCTTC; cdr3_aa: CASSLAWDEQFF
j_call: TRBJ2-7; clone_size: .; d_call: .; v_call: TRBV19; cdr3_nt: TGTGCCAGTCGGGGTGATTCCTACGAGCAGTACTTC; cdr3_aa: CASRGDSYEQYF
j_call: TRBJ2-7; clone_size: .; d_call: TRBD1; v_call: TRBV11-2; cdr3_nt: TGTGCCAGCAGCCCAGGGACAGGGCCGGCCTACGAGCAGTACTTC; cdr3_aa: CASSPGTGPAYEQYF
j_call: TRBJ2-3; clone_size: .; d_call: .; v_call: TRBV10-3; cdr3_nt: TGTGCCATCAGTGACCTACTGCCAGATACGCAGTATTTT; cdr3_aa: CAISDLLPDTQYF
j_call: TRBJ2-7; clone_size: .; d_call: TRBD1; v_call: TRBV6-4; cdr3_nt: TGTGCCAGCAGTGAGATCGAGACAGGGGGTTCCTACGAGCAGTACTTC; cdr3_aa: CASSEIETGGSYEQYF
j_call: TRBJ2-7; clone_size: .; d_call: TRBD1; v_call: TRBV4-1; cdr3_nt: TGCGCCAGCAGCCAAGGGACAGGGGGCTCCTACGAGCAGTACTTC; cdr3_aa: CASSQGTGGSYEQYF
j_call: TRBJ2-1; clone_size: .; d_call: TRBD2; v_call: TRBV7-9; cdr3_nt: TGTGCCAGCAGCTTAGCCCACCGGACTAGCGGGAGTAAGTATGAGCAGTTCTTC; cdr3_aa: CASSLAHRTSGSKYEQFF
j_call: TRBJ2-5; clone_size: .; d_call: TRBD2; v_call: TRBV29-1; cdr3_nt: TGCAGCGTTGAAGATTTCGAGCGGGAGTTCGGAGAGACCCAGTACTTC; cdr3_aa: CSVEDFEREFGETQYF
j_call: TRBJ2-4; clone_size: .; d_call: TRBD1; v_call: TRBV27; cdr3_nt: TGTGCCAGCAGTTCGGGACAGGGGGGAAACATTCAGTACTTC; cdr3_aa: CASSSGQGGNIQYF
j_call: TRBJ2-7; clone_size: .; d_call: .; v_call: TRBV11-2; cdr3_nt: TGTGCCAGCAGCTTAGGACGGGGCTACGAGCAGTACTTC; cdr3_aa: CASSLGRGYEQYF
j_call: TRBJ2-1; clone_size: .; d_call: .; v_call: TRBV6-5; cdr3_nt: TGTGCCAGCAGTTGGTTGGGCAATGAGCAGTTCTTC; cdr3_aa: CASSWLGNEQFF
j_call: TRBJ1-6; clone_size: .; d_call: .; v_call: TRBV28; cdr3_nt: TGTGCCAGCAGAATTACTAGCTCCTATAATTCACCCCTCCACTTT; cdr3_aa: CASRITSSYNSPLHF
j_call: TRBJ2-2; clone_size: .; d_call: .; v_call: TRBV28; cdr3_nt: TGTGCCAGCAACCTACTAGAAAACACCGGGGAGCTGTTTTTT; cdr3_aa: CASNLLENTGELFF
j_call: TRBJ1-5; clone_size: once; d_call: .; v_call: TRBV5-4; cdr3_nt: TGTGCCAGCAGCTTAGGAGGAGCCCGGGACAAAAATCAGCCCCAGCATTTT; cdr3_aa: CASSLGGARDKNQPQHF
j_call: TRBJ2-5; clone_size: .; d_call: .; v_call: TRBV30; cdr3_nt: TGTGCCTGGAGTGTCACAGAGACCCAGTACTTC; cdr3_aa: CAWSVTETQYF
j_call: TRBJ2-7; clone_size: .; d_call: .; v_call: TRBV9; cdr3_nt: TGTGCCAGCAGCGTAGGTCTGGGGGGCGGTTCCTACGAGCAGTACTTC; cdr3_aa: CASSVGLGGGSYEQYF
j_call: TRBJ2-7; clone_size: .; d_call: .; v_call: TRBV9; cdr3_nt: TGTGCCAGCAGCGTAGGTCTAGACGAGCAGTACTTC; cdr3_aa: CASSVGLDEQYF
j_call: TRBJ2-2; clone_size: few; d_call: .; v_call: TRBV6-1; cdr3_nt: TGTGCCAGCAGTACACTCTCTGACACCGGGGAGCTGTTTTTT; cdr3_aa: CASSTLSDTGELFF
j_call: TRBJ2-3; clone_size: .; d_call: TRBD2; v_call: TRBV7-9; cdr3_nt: TGTGCCAGCAGCTCCCCGGGACTAGCGGGATCTTATAGCACAGATACGCAGTATTTT; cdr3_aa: CASSSPGLAGSYSTDTQYF
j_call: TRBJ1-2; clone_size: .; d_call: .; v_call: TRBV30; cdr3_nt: TGTGCCTGGAGTGTCTTTGGGATTCGGTATGGCTACACCTTC; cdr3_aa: CAWSVFGIRYGYTF
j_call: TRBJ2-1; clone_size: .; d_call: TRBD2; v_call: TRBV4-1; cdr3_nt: TGCGCCAGCAGCCATAGCGGGGGCTCCTACAATGAGCAGTTCTTC; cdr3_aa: CASSHSGGSYNEQFF
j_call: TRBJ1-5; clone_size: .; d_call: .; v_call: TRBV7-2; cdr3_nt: TGTGCCAGCAGCCCGGACGATCAGCCCCAGCATTTT; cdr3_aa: CASSPDDQPQHF
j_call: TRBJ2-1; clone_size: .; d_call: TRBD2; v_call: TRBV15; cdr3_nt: TGTGCCACCACGGCGGCGGGAGGGCCCTACAATGAGCAGTTCTTC; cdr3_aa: CATTAAGGPYNEQFF
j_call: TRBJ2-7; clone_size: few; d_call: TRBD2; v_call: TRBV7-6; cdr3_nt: TGTGCCAGCAGCTTGGGTGCGGGAGTGAGCGAGCAGTACTTC; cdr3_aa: CASSLGAGVSEQYF
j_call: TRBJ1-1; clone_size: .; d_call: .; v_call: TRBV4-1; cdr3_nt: TGCGCCAGCAGCCAAGCGAGTTGGACGGTCAGGGGTCCGGGCACTGAAGCTTTCTTT; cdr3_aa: CASSQASWTVRGPGTEAFF
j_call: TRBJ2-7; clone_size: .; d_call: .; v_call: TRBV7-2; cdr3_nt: TGTGCCAGCAGCTTTCCGGGAGCATACGAGCAGTACTTC; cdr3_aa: CASSFPGAYEQYF
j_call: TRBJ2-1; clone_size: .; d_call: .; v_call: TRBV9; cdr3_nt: TGTGCCAGCGGTAGCGGCCTGAGCTCCTACAATGAGCAGTTCTTC; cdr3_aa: CASGSGLSSYNEQFF
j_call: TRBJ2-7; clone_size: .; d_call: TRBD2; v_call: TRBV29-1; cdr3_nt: TGCAGCGTTAATGGACTAGCGGGGGCCTACGAGCAGTACTTC; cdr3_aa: CSVNGLAGAYEQYF
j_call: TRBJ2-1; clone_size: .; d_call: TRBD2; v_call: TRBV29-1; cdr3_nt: TGCAGCGTTGACCTAGCGGTTAGCTCCTACAATGAGCAGTTCTTC; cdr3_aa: CSVDLAVSSYNEQFF
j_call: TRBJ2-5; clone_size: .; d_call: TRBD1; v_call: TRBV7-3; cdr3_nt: TGTGCCAGCAGCCACATCCACACAGGGGTCCAAGAGACCCAGTACTTC; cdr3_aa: CASSHIHTGVQETQYF
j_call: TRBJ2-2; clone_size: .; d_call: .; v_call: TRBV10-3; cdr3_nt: TGTGCCATCAGTGTTCCGGGGGCAAACACCGGGGAGCTGTTTTTT; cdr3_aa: CAISVPGANTGELFF
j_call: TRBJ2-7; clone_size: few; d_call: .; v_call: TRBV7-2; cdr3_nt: TGTGCCAGCAGCTTTCCGGCCTACGAGCAGTACTTC; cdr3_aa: CASSFPAYEQYF
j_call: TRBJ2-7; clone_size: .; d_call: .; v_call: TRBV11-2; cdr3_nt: TGTGCCAGCAGCGAAACGGATACTAGACCACCACCCTACGAGCAGTACTTC; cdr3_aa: CASSETDTRPPPYEQYF
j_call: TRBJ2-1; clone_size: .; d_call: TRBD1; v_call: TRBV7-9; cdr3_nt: TGTGCCAGCAGCTTAAGCCCCACAGGGGTTGACTTTGATGAGCAGTTCTTC; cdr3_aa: CASSLSPTGVDFDEQFF
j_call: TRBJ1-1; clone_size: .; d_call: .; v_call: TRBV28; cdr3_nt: TGTGCCAGCTTCAACCAACAGGGTCTCGCTGAAGCTTTCTTT; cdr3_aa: CASFNQQGLAEAFF
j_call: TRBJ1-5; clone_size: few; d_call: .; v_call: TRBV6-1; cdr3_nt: TGTGCCAGCAGAGAAAGCAATCAGCCCCAGCATTTT; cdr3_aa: CASRESNQPQHF
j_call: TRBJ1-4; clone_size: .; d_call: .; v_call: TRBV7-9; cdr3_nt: TGTGCCAGCAGCCCAGTACCTAATGAAAAACTGTTTTTT; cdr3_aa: CASSPVPNEKLFF
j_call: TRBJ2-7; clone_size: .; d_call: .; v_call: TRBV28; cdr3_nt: TGTGCCAGCAGTTTTTGGACCTACGAGCAGTACTTC; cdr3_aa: CASSFWTYEQYF
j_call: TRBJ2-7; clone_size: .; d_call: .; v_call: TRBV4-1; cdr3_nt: TGCGCCAGCAGCCAAGGATCAGGACGGGCCTACGAGCAGTACTTC; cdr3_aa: CASSQGSGRAYEQYF
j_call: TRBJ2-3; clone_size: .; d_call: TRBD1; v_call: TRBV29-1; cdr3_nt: TGCAGCGGGACCGGGACAGGGGCCAGCAGACGCACAGATACGCAGTATTTT; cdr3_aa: CSGTGTGASRRTDTQYF
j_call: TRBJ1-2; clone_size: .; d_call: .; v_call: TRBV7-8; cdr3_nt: TGTGCCAGCAGCGCCCAGGTTGGGGCTGGCTACACCTTC; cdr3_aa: CASSAQVGAGYTF
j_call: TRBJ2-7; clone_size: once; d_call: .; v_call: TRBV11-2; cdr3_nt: TGTGCCAGCAGCTTGGGGGAGGCGGCCGAGCAGTACTTC; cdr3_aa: CASSLGEAAEQYF
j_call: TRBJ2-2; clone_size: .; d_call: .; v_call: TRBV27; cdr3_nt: TGTGCCAGCAGTTTGTACGAGAACACCGGGGAGCTGTTTTTT; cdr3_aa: CASSLYENTGELFF
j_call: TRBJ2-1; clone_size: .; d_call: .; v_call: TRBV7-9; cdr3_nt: TGTGCCAGCAGCTTGGGACGTAACTCCTACAATGAGCAGTTCTTC; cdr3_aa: CASSLGRNSYNEQFF
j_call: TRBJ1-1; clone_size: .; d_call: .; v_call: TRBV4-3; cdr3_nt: TGCGCCAGCAGCCAAACGACAGGTGGCACTGAAGCTTTCTTT; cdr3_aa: CASSQTTGGTEAFF
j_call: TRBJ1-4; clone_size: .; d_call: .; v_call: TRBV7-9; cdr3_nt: TGTGCCAGCAGCCCGGAAAATGCTAATGAAAAACTGTTTTTT; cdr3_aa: CASSPENANEKLFF
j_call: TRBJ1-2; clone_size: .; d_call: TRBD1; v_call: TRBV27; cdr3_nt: TGTGCCAGCAGTCTGCAGGGGGGGGGCTATGGCTACACCTTC; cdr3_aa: CASSLQGGGYGYTF
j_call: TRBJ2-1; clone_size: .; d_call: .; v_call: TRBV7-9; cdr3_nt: TGTGCCAGCCGGGCGATCTACAATGAGCAGTTCTTC; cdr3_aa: CASRAIYNEQFF
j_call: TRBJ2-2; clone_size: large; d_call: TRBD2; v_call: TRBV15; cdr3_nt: TGTGCCACCAGCAGAGAGCGGGACGGGAGGACCCCAACCGCGAACACCGGGGAGCTGTTTTTT; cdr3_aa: CATSRERDGRTPTANTGELFF
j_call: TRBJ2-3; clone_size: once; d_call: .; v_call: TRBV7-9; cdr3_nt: TGTGCCAGCAGCTTAGAACTAACCCTCCCCGCAGATACGCAGTATTTT; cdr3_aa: CASSLELTLPADTQYF
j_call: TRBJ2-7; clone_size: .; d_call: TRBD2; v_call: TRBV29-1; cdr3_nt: TGCAGCGTGGGGGGGGGCTACGAGCAGTACTTC; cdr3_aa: CSVGGGYEQYF
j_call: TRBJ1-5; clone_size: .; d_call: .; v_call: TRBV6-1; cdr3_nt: TGTGCCAGCAGTGGGGGGGATAGTCAGCCCCAGCATTTT; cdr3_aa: CASSGGDSQPQHF
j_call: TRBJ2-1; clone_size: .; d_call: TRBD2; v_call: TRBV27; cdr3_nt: TGTGCCAGCTACCGAGGACCGGGACTACCCAACAATGAGCAGTTCTTC; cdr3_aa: CASYRGPGLPNNEQFF
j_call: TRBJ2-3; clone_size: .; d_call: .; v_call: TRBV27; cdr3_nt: TGTGCCAGCAGTTTTGGGCGAAGCACAGATACGCAGTATTTT; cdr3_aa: CASSFGRSTDTQYF
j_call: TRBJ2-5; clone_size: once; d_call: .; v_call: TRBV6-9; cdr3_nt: TGTGCCAGCAGGGACGGCCTGCAAGAGACCCAGTACTTC; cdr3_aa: CASRDGLQETQYF
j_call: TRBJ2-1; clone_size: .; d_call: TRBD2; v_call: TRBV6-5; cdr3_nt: TGTGCCAGCAGTCCCATTAGCGGGACCTACAATGAGCAGTTCTTC; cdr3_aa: CASSPISGTYNEQFF